The TCR beta chain described here comes from a study of T-cell memory formation after mild COVID-19 (dated by TCRdb to about 2021). A note on the overall study: TCR sequence clusters from the two donors were found to be largely donor specific. T-cell clones expanding and contracting after mild COVID-19 in a couple of donors were tracked by longitudinal TCRalpha and TCRbeta repertoire sequencing. The cohort was made up of two young adult volunteers, one female and one male, who were previously healthy. The paper as a whole reports these results and caveats: Contracting CD4+ clones were located mainly in the CM and EM memory subsets, whereas CD8+ clones were found to be enriched in EMRA. The detection of some responding clones in pre-infection memory suggests that pre-existing cross-reactive memory T cells joined the SARS-CoV-2 response. Only a couple of mild cases were covered in the study, and larger cohorts including severe cases with pre-infection samples were considered necessary. Clones contracting from day 15 to 85 had balanced CD4/CD8 phenotypes, while a second wave expanding from day 15 to 37 was biased towards CD4+. Whether the second-wave clones peaking on day 37 were SARS-CoV-2 specific was not confirmed.

V gives up 2 bases and J gives up 9 bases, and the segment between their germline ends measures 11 bases. CDR1 LGHNA and CDR2 YSLEER are derived from the germline V gene. Spanning cysteine to phenylalanine, the CDR3 consists of 14 amino acids. Here the CDR3 DNA is all that survives: 42 bases in frame from base 1. Ficoll-Paque density gradient centrifugation was used to isolate PBMCs. In this sample, this clonotype turned up a few times. Its cognate antigen has yet to be identified. No much larger clone exists at a distance of one base, and base qualities are not known. TCRdb shows the sequencer as Illumina NovaSeq 6000. TCRalpha and TCRbeta cDNA libraries were constructed by 5'RACE with constant-segment primers, with sample barcodes and unique molecular identifiers being introduced. Trizol reagent was used to extract RNA from every sample. Library amplification was performed in two PCR steps, and a second sample barcode and Illumina TruSeq adapters were introduced in the second step. Sequencing of libraries was performed on an Illumina NovaSeq with 2 x 150 bp paired-end reads. For the original study's pipeline: With migec v1.2.7, reads were demultiplexed and then collapsed into UMI-guided consensus sequences. Using mixcr v2.1.11, UMI consensuses were aligned to TRA and TRB V and J templates and then assembled into clonotypes. A clonotype was counted as expanded or contracted only when both edgeR and NoisET called the clonotype significant, with the noise models trained on biological replicates. For edgeR calls, the thresholds were a false discovery rate-adjusted p below 0.01 and a log2 fold-change of 1. As an exploratory analysis of dynamics, max-normalized trajectories of the 1000 most abundant clonotypes were examined by PCA with hierarchical clustering. Separately sequenced CD4+ and CD8+ repertoires were used to assign a CD4 or CD8 phenotype to each responding clone. TCRdb cleaned the public reads at Q25 with fastp, built clones with MiXCR and kept in-frame beta chains. CDR3 protein sequences are deduplicated, and each keeps its most common genes and DNA. The authors' filters were not applied to this entry. This sample holds roughly 180,000 distinct CDR3 sequences; around a sixth were observed only once. The ten most abundant clones make up 3% to 4% of the sample.

This clonotype was obtained from a young man who had mild COVID-19 (a few samples of this study predate the infection). The sample titles of this study are shuffled in the database, so cell type and time point are left out; the donor was told from shared clones. The sequence joins TRBV4-3 to TRBJ1-6; tentative D gene TRBD1, with 6 bases matching. The sample comprised PBMCs or a T cell subset sorted from them (not recorded which). At the DNA level, the sequence is TGCGCCAGCAGCCAAATACAGGGAGCTTCACCCCTCCACTTT. This gives the protein CASSQIQGASPLHF.